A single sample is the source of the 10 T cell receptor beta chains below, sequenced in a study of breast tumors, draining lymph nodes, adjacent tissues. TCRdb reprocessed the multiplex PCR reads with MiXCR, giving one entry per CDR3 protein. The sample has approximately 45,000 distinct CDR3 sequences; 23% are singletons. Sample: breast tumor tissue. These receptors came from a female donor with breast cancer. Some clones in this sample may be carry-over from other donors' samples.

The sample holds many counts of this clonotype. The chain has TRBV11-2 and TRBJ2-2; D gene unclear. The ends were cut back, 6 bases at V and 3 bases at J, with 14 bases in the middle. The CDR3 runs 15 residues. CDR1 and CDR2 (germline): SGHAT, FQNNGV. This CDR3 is CASRPTSRDTGELFF. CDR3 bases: TGTGCCAGCAGACCGACCTCCCGCGACACCGGGGAGCTGTTTTTT.

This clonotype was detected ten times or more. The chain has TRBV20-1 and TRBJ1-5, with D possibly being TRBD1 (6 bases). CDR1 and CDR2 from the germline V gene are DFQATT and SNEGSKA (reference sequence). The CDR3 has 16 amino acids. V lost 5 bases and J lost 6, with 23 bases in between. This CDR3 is CSAVTGLGLRGQPQHF. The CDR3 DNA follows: TGCAGTGCTGTTACAGGGCTGGGCCTGCGAGGTCAGCCCCAGCATTTT.

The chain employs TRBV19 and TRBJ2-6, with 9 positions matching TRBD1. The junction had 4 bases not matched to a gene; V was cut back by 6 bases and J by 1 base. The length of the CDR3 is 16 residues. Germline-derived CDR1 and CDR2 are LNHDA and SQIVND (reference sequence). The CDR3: CASRDRGSSGANVLTF. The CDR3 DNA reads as TGTGCCAGTAGGGACAGGGGATCTTCTGGGGCCAACGTCCTGACTTTC.

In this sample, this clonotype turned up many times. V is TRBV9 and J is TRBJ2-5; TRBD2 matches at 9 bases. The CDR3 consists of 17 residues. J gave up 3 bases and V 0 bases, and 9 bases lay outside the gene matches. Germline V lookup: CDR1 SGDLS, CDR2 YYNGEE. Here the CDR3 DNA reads TGTGCCAGCAGCGTAGTTGGGATGTCTAGCGGGAAAGAGACCCAGTACTTC. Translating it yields CASSVVGMSSGKETQYF.

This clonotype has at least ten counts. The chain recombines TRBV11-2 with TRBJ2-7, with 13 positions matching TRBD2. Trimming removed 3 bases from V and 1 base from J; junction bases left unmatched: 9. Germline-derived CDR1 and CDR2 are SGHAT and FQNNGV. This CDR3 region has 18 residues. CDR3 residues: CASSFYRLAGGNSYEQYF. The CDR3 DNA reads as TGTGCCAGCAGCTTTTACAGACTAGCGGGGGGTAATTCCTACGAGCAGTACTTC. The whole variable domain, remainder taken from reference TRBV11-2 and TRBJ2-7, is EAGVAQSPRYKIIEKRQSVAFWCNPISGHATLYWYQQILGQGPKLLIQFQNNGVVDDSQLPKDRFSAERLKGVDSTLKIQPAKLEDSAVYLCASSFYRLAGGNSYEQYFGPGTRLTVT.

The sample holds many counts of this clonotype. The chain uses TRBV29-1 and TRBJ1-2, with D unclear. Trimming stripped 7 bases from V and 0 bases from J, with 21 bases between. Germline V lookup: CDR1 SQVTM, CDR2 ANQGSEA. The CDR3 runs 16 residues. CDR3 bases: TGCAGCGCCGAGGCGCCATGGACGGGAGCTAACTATGGCTACACCTTC. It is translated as CSAEAPWTGANYGYTF.

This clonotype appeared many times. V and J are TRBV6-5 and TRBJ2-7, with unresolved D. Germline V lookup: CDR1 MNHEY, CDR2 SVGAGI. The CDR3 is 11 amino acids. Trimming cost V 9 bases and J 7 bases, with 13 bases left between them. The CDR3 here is CASKTLGEQYF. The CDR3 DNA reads TGTGCCAGTAAGACCCTCGGGGAGCAGTACTTC.

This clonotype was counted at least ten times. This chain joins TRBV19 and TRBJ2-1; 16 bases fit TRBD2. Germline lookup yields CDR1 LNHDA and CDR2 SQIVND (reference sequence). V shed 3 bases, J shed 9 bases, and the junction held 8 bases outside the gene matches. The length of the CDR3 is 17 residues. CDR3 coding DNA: TGTGCCAGTAGTATCCACCCGGGACTAGCGGGGGGGCCTGAGCAGTTCTTC. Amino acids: CASSIHPGLAGGPEQFF.

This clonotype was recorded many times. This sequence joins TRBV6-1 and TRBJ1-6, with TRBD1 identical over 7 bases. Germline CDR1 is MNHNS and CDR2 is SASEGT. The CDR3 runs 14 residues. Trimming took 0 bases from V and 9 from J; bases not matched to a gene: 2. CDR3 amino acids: CASSEAGQTSPLHF. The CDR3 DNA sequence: TGTGCCAGCAGTGAAGCGGGACAGACTTCACCCCTCCACTTT.

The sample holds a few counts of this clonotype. The CDR3 DNA is TGTGCCAGCAGTTTAGGACTGTTCTCTAGCACAGATACGCAGTATTTT. It is translated as CASSLGLFSSTDTQYF. The genes are TRBV27 and TRBJ2-3, with D tentatively TRBD2 (5 bases). V gave up 2 bases and J gave up 0 bases, with 12 bases separating them. Germline-derived CDR1 and CDR2 are MNHEY and SMNVEV (reference sequence). This CDR3 is 16 amino acids long.